This T cell receptor (beta chain) was documented in a study of blood T cell repertoires in COVID-19. Across the whole study: The United States, Italy and Spain provided the acute and convalescent COVID-19 samples. PBMCs, B-cell-depleted T cells, or T cells were the source of the cDNA or gDNA that made up the material.

The germline CDR1 and CDR2 sequences are SGHDT and YYEEEE. CDR3 length: 18 amino acids. Trimming removed 0 bases at V and 0 bases at J, with 16 bases between. Original analysis: Amplification from reference gene primers served as the basis for estimated nucleated cell counts. Repertoires were generated with immunoSEQ multiplex PCR, while TCRdb's copy carries only in-frame clones and drops some. V and J calls and clone size come straight from that table; D and trimming were deduced from the DNA. The sample carries tens of thousands of clones, 80% to 90% recorded once. This clonotype was sampled from a human donor in a cohort sampled during active COVID-19. The sequencing input was peripheral blood. The V call is TRBV5-6, the J call TRBJ1-5, with D unresolved. The CDR3 protein is CASSLAGAGLDSNQPQHF. CDR3 bases: TGTGCCAGCAGCTTGGCCGGAGCGGGTCTCGATAGCAATCAGCCCCAGCATTTT.